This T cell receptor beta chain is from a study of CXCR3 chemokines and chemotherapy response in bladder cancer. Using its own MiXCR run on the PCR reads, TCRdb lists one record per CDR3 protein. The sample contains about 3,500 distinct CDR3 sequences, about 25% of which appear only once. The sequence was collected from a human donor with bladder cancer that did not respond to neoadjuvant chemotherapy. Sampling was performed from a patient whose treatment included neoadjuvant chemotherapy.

This CDR3 is CASSQGNTEAFF. CDR3 in DNA: TGTGCCAGCAGTCAGGGGAACACTGAAGCTTTCTTT. The chain combines TRBV6-2 or TRBV6-3 with TRBJ1-1, with D perhaps matching TRBD1 (5 bases). The CDR3 is 12 residues long. Per germline, CDR1 MNHEY and CDR2 SVGEGT. Trimming took off 5 bases at V and 1 base at J, with 5 bases between the two ends.